The clone carrying this T cell receptor (beta chain) was counted once. Its antigen is unknown. A much larger clone lies one base from this, so it may be a read error. These data originate in a study of T-cell reconstitution after alpha-beta-depleted transplantation in children. Overall study findings and caveats: The high TCRbeta diversity at day 60 in some patients came from surviving recipient T cells and thymic progenitors. One year after transplant, T-cell counts and diversity came mostly from newly produced T cells. Alpha-beta T cells present about two months after transplant were reported to originate from several hundred expanded graft clones.

Unique molecular identifiers were built into the TCRbeta library. From the PCR reads, TCRdb called clonotypes with MiXCR, one entry per CDR3 protein. The sample has 70,000 or so distinct CDR3 sequences, about a tenth seen once; the top ten hold about 13%. Per germline, CDR1 SGHAT and CDR2 FQNNGV. CDR3 size: 15 residues. The V segment lost 5 bases and the J segment 6 bases; nucleotides outside the gene matches: 10. The material was PBMCs, obtained before TCRalphabeta/CD19-depleted stem cell transplant. This chain uses TRBV11-2 with TRBJ1-2; 9 bases are shared with TRBD1. The sequence came from a boy younger than 18 with acute myeloid leukemia, due to receive a stem cell transplant. The chain's CDR3 is CASSANRGRTNGYTF. In DNA form, the CDR3 reads TGTGCCAGCAGCGCAAACAGGGGGCGCACCAATGGCTACACCTTC.